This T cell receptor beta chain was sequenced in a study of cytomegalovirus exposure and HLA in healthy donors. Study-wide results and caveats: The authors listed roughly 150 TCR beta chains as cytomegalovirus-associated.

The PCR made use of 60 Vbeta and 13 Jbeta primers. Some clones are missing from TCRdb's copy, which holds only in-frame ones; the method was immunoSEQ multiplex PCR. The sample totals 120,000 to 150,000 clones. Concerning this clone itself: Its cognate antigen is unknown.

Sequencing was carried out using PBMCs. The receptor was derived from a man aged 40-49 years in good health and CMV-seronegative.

The DNA for the CDR3 is TGTGCCAGCAGACCTACAGGGGGCGCGGGGGAGCAGTACTTC. Protein product: CASRPTGGAGEQYF. The chain employs TRBV7-2 and TRBJ2-7, with TRBD1 identical over 9 bases. This CDR3 region has 14 residues. V shed 6 bases, J shed 7 bases, and the junction held 10 bases outside the gene matches. Germline V gives CDR1 SGHTA, CDR2 FQGNSA. The whole variable domain, filled in from reference TRBV7-2 and TRBJ2-7, reads GAGVSQSPSNKVTEKGKDVELRCDPISGHTALYWYRQSLGQGLEFLIYFQGNSAPDKSGLPSDRFSAERTGGSVSTLTIQRTQQEDSAVYLCASRPTGGAGEQYFGPGTRLTVT.